This T cell receptor (beta chain) was obtained from a study of blood T cell repertoires in COVID-19. Study overall: The origin of the acute and convalescent COVID-19 samples was the United States, Italy and Spain.

Measured with immunoSEQ multiplex PCR; TCRdb has only the in-frame clones, and not every one. The data contain 210,000 or so clones, around four fifths of them singletons. The germline V and J ends were trimmed by 0 bases and 2 bases, with 5 bases remaining between them. Germline V gives CDR1 SGHVS, CDR2 FQNEAQ. The CDR3 loop spans 15 amino acids. This clone was counted a few times. The chain combines TRBV7-8 with TRBJ2-6, with D uncertain. The sequence was obtained from a human donor in a cohort sampled during active COVID-19. Sequences were obtained from peripheral blood. In nucleotides, the CDR3 is TGTGCCAGCAGCTTAGCTGAGGCTGGGGCCAACGTCCTGACTTTC. Protein: CASSLAEAGANVLTF.